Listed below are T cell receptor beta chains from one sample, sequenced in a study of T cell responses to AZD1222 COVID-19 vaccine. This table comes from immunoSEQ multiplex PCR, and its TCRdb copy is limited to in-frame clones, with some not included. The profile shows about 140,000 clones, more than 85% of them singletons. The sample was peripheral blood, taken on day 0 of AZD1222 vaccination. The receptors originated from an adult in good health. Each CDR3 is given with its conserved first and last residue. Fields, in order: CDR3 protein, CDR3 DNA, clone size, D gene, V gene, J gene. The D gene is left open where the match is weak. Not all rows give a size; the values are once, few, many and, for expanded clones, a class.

CDR3aa: CASRRTSGMNEQFF
CDR3nt: TGTGCCAGCAGGAGGACTAGCGGGATGAATGAGCAGTTCTTC
abundance: NA
d_gene: TRBD2
v_gene: TRBV2
j_gene: TRBJ2-1

CDR3aa: CASRILGGVEDTQYF
CDR3nt: TGTGCCAGCAGGATATTGGGAGGGGTCGAAGATACGCAGTATTTT
abundance: NA
d_gene: TRBD2
v_gene: TRBV25-1
j_gene: TRBJ2-3

CDR3aa: CASSSGGTQYF
CDR3nt: TGTGCCAGCAGTTCAGGGGGTACGCAGTATTTT
abundance: once
d_gene: TRBD1
v_gene: TRBV28
j_gene: TRBJ2-3

CDR3aa: CSVGKGGYGYTF
CDR3nt: TGCAGCGTGGGAAAGGGTGGCTATGGCTACACCTTC
abundance: NA
d_gene: NA
v_gene: TRBV29-1
j_gene: TRBJ1-2

CDR3aa: CASSVGRSSPLHF
CDR3nt: TGTGCCAGCAGCGTTGGGCGCTCTTCACCCCTCCACTTT
abundance: NA
d_gene: NA
v_gene: TRBV5-4
j_gene: TRBJ1-6

CDR3aa: CAWTKRNTGELFF
CDR3nt: TGTGCCTGGACTAAAAGGAACACCGGGGAGCTGTTTTTT
abundance: NA
d_gene: NA
v_gene: TRBV30
j_gene: TRBJ2-2

CDR3aa: CASTPTGANYGYTF
CDR3nt: TGTGCCAGCACCCCGACAGGAGCTAACTATGGCTACACCTTC
abundance: NA
d_gene: NA
v_gene: TRBV6-5
j_gene: TRBJ1-2

CDR3aa: CASSLAPGVIDNEQFF
CDR3nt: TGTGCCAGCAGCTTAGCTCCAGGGGTAATCGACAATGAGCAGTTCTTC
abundance: NA
d_gene: NA
v_gene: TRBV5-6
j_gene: TRBJ2-1

CDR3aa: CASSEAMGRGSSGNTIYF
CDR3nt: TGTGCCAGCAGTGAAGCGATGGGCAGGGGGAGCTCCGGAAACACCATATATTTT
abundance: NA
d_gene: TRBD1
v_gene: TRBV6-1
j_gene: TRBJ1-3

CDR3aa: CASSGGWTGVSEAFF
CDR3nt: TGTGCCAGTAGTGGGGGTTGGACAGGCGTCAGTGAAGCTTTCTTT
abundance: NA
d_gene: TRBD1
v_gene: TRBV19
j_gene: TRBJ1-1

CDR3aa: CASSAPQSGEAFF
CDR3nt: TGTGCCAGCAGTGCCCCCCAGTCGGGGGAAGCTTTCTTT
abundance: NA
d_gene: NA
v_gene: TRBV2
j_gene: TRBJ1-1

CDR3aa: CASSLAGGVYEQFF
CDR3nt: TGTGCCAGCAGTCTAGCGGGAGGGGTCTATGAGCAGTTCTTC
abundance: NA
d_gene: TRBD2
v_gene: TRBV28
j_gene: TRBJ2-1

CDR3aa: CASDQGWEQYF
CDR3nt: TGTGCCAGCGATCAGGGATGGGAGCAGTACTTC
abundance: NA
d_gene: NA
v_gene: TRBV2
j_gene: TRBJ2-7

CDR3aa: CASSRLGSQDLHF
CDR3nt: TGTGCCAGTAGTCGGCTCGGCTCTCAGGACCTCCACTTT
abundance: NA
d_gene: NA
v_gene: TRBV19
j_gene: TRBJ1-6

CDR3aa: CASNEGWDRDQPQHF
CDR3nt: TGCGCCAGCAACGAGGGGTGGGACCGAGATCAGCCCCAGCATTTT
abundance: NA
d_gene: NA
v_gene: TRBV10-2
j_gene: TRBJ1-5

CDR3aa: CASSGVDEKLFF
CDR3nt: TGCGCCAGCAGTGGAGTGGATGAAAAACTGTTTTTT
abundance: few
d_gene: NA
v_gene: TRBV4-1
j_gene: TRBJ1-4

CDR3aa: CASRTSGSYEQYF
CDR3nt: TGTGCCAGCAGGACTAGCGGGAGCTACGAGCAGTACTTC
abundance: few
d_gene: TRBD2
v_gene: TRBV5-8
j_gene: TRBJ2-7

CDR3aa: CASSQEEGTGLSQETQYF
CDR3nt: TGTGCCAGCAGCCAAGAAGAAGGGACAGGGCTTAGCCAAGAGACCCAGTACTTC
abundance: NA
d_gene: TRBD1
v_gene: TRBV14
j_gene: TRBJ2-5

CDR3aa: CASKIGDTQYF
CDR3nt: TGTGCCAGTAAGATAGGGGATACGCAGTATTTT
abundance: NA
d_gene: NA
v_gene: TRBV19
j_gene: TRBJ2-3

CDR3aa: CASSTTQRASEQFF
CDR3nt: TGTGCCAGCAGCACAACCCAGCGGGCAAGCGAGCAGTTCTTC
abundance: NA
d_gene: NA
v_gene: TRBV7-2
j_gene: TRBJ2-1

CDR3aa: CASSQASSGSREQYF
CDR3nt: TGTGCCAGCAGCCAAGCGTCTAGCGGGAGTCGCGAGCAGTACTTC
abundance: NA
d_gene: TRBD2
v_gene: TRBV4-2
j_gene: TRBJ2-7

CDR3aa: CASSSQGQLSGAFF
CDR3nt: TGTGCCAGCAGTTCCCAGGGACAGTTGAGCGGAGCTTTCTTT
abundance: NA
d_gene: TRBD1
v_gene: TRBV5-4
j_gene: TRBJ1-1

CDR3aa: CAGLETGKSVNEQFF
CDR3nt: TGTGCCGGACTGGAGACAGGGAAAAGTGTCAATGAGCAGTTCTTC
abundance: NA
d_gene: TRBD1
v_gene: TRBV11-2
j_gene: TRBJ2-1

CDR3aa: CASSPAGSGSFTDTQYF
CDR3nt: TGTGCCAGCTCACCGGCCGGTAGCGGGAGCTTCACAGATACGCAGTATTTT
abundance: NA
d_gene: TRBD2
v_gene: TRBV18
j_gene: TRBJ2-3

CDR3aa: CASSLGRGEKLFF
CDR3nt: TGTGCCAGCAGTTTGGGGAGGGGCGAAAAACTGTTTTTT
abundance: NA
d_gene: NA
v_gene: TRBV27
j_gene: TRBJ1-4

CDR3aa: CASSYTGTSGRMAGEQYF
CDR3nt: TGTGCCAGCAGCTATACCGGGACTAGCGGGAGGATGGCTGGCGAGCAGTACTTC
abundance: NA
d_gene: TRBD2
v_gene: TRBV7-2
j_gene: TRBJ2-7

CDR3aa: CASSPGASGPYNEQFF
CDR3nt: TGCGCCAGCAGCCCTGGGGCTAGCGGTCCCTACAATGAGCAGTTCTTC
abundance: NA
d_gene: TRBD2
v_gene: TRBV4-3
j_gene: TRBJ2-1

CDR3aa: CASKRAEGSYEQYF
CDR3nt: TGTGCCAGCAAGCGGGCAGAAGGCTCCTACGAGCAGTACTTC
abundance: NA
d_gene: NA
v_gene: TRBV6-5
j_gene: TRBJ2-7

CDR3aa: CASSFWRANSPLHF
CDR3nt: TGTGCCAGCAGCTTTTGGAGAGCGAATTCACCCCTCCACTTT
abundance: NA
d_gene: NA
v_gene: TRBV11-2
j_gene: TRBJ1-6

CDR3aa: CASSESGDGGYTF
CDR3nt: TGCGCCAGCAGTGAGTCAGGGGATGGGGGCTACACCTTC
abundance: NA
d_gene: NA
v_gene: TRBV10-1
j_gene: TRBJ1-2

CDR3aa: CASSYLTGQGYGYTF
CDR3nt: TGTGCCAGCAGTTACTTGACGGGACAGGGCTATGGCTACACCTTC
abundance: NA
d_gene: TRBD1
v_gene: TRBV6-5
j_gene: TRBJ1-2

CDR3aa: CASSSHSQETQYF
CDR3nt: TGTGCCAGCAGCTCCCACAGCCAAGAGACCCAGTACTTC
abundance: few
d_gene: NA
v_gene: TRBV5-4
j_gene: TRBJ2-5

CDR3aa: CASSARAETQYF
CDR3nt: TGTGCCAGCAGCGCGAGAGCGGAGACCCAGTACTTC
abundance: NA
d_gene: NA
v_gene: TRBV9
j_gene: TRBJ2-5

CDR3aa: CASTRDINQPQHF
CDR3nt: TGTGCCAGTACACGGGACATCAATCAGCCCCAGCATTTT
abundance: once
d_gene: NA
v_gene: TRBV19
j_gene: TRBJ1-5

CDR3aa: CASSVAGQGARKLFF
CDR3nt: TGTGCCAGCAGCGTAGCGGGACAGGGGGCGAGAAAACTGTTTTTT
abundance: NA
d_gene: TRBD1
v_gene: TRBV9
j_gene: TRBJ1-4

CDR3aa: CGTGGEKLFF
CDR3nt: TGCGGCACAGGGGGCGAAAAACTGTTTTTT
abundance: NA
d_gene: TRBD1
v_gene: TRBV20-1
j_gene: TRBJ1-4

CDR3aa: CASSYRETRGTEAFF
CDR3nt: TGTGCCAGCAGTTACCGCGAAACCAGGGGCACTGAAGCTTTCTTT
abundance: NA
d_gene: NA
v_gene: TRBV6-2/TRBV6-3
j_gene: TRBJ1-1

CDR3aa: CASSLVGGSGNTIYF
CDR3nt: TGTGCCAGCAGCTTGGTCGGGGGGAGTGGAAACACCATATATTTT
abundance: NA
d_gene: NA
v_gene: TRBV5-4
j_gene: TRBJ1-3

CDR3aa: CASSYDRALGEQYF
CDR3nt: TGTGCCAGCAGTTATGACAGGGCTTTGGGCGAGCAGTACTTC
abundance: many
d_gene: TRBD1
v_gene: TRBV7-6
j_gene: TRBJ2-7

CDR3aa: CASSSRSSYNSPLHF
CDR3nt: TGTGCCAGCAGTTCAAGAAGCTCCTATAATTCACCCCTCCACTTT
abundance: NA
d_gene: NA
v_gene: TRBV28
j_gene: TRBJ1-6

CDR3aa: CASSLGGIAQPQHF
CDR3nt: TGCGCCAGCAGCTTGGGAGGGATCGCGCAGCCCCAGCATTTT
abundance: NA
d_gene: NA
v_gene: TRBV5-1
j_gene: TRBJ1-5

CDR3aa: CASSVGWGGQETQYF
CDR3nt: TGTGCCAGCAGCGTCGGGTGGGGAGGACAAGAGACCCAGTACTTC
abundance: once
d_gene: NA
v_gene: TRBV9
j_gene: TRBJ2-5

CDR3aa: CASSLSGSQPQHF
CDR3nt: TGTGCCAGCAGTTTGTCAGGGTCTCAGCCCCAGCATTTT
abundance: NA
d_gene: NA
v_gene: TRBV12-3/TRBV12-4
j_gene: TRBJ1-5

CDR3aa: CASSQSEFSNTGELFF
CDR3nt: TGCGCCAGCAGTCAATCGGAGTTTTCGAACACCGGGGAGCTGTTTTTT
abundance: NA
d_gene: NA
v_gene: TRBV23-1
j_gene: TRBJ2-2

CDR3aa: CASRGTGIQPQHF
CDR3nt: TGTGCCAGCAGGGGGACAGGGATTCAGCCCCAGCATTTT
abundance: NA
d_gene: TRBD1
v_gene: TRBV28
j_gene: TRBJ1-5

CDR3aa: CASSLRGGHQPQHF
CDR3nt: TGTGCCAGCAGCTTACGGGGGGGGCATCAGCCCCAGCATTTT
abundance: NA
d_gene: NA
v_gene: TRBV7-2
j_gene: TRBJ1-5

CDR3aa: CATSPGHPDLYSNQPQHF
CDR3nt: TGTGCCACCAGTCCGGGACACCCAGACCTATATAGCAATCAGCCCCAGCATTTT
abundance: NA
d_gene: NA
v_gene: TRBV24-1
j_gene: TRBJ1-5

CDR3aa: CASSKAEPNTGELFF
CDR3nt: TGTGCCAGCAGCAAAGCGGAGCCGAACACCGGGGAGCTGTTTTTT
abundance: once
d_gene: NA
v_gene: TRBV5-4
j_gene: TRBJ2-2

CDR3aa: CASSSGNGYEQYF
CDR3nt: TGCGCCAGCAGCTCAGGGAATGGCTACGAGCAGTACTTC
abundance: NA
d_gene: NA
v_gene: TRBV5-1
j_gene: TRBJ2-7

CDR3aa: CSASRGATRVSDTQYF
CDR3nt: TGCAGTGCTAGTAGGGGTGCGACTAGGGTCTCCGATACGCAGTATTTT
abundance: NA
d_gene: NA
v_gene: TRBV20-1
j_gene: TRBJ2-3

CDR3aa: CASSQSGLGYTF
CDR3nt: TGTGCCAGCAGCCAATCGGGTCTTGGCTACACCTTC
abundance: NA
d_gene: NA
v_gene: TRBV3-1/TRBV3-2
j_gene: TRBJ1-2

CDR3aa: CASSVGQQRADTQYF
CDR3nt: TGTGCCAGCAGCGTAGGGCAGCAAAGGGCAGATACGCAGTATTTT
abundance: NA
d_gene: NA
v_gene: TRBV9
j_gene: TRBJ2-3

CDR3aa: CASSLRVGGTNTEAFF
CDR3nt: TGCGCCAGCAGCTTAAGGGTAGGGGGCACGAACACTGAAGCTTTCTTT
abundance: NA
d_gene: TRBD1
v_gene: TRBV5-1
j_gene: TRBJ1-1